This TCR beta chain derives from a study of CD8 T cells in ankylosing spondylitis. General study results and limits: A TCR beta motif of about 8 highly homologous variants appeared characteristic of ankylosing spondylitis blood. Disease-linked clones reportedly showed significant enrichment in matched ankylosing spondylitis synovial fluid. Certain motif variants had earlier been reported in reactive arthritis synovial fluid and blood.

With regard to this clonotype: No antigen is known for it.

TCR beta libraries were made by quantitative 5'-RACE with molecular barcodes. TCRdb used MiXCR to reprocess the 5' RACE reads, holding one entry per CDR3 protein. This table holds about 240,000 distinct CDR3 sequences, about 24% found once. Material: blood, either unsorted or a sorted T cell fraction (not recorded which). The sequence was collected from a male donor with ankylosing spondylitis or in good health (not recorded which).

The CDR3 sequence: CASRTEGKETQYF. The CDR3, as DNA: TGTGCCAGCCGCACGGAGGGAAAAGAGACCCAGTACTTC. The chain links TRBV10-3 to TRBJ2-5; TRBD2 is a possible D gene (6 bases). Germline assignment: CDR1 ENHRY and CDR2 SYGVKD. V lost 10 bases and J 3 bases, leaving 15 bases between the germline ends. This CDR3 spans 13 amino acids.